The 9 T cell receptor beta chains reported below all come from one sample, sequenced in a study of T cell responses to AZD1222 COVID-19 vaccine. The data were produced by immunoSEQ multiplex PCR, yet TCRdb's version contains in-frame clones alone and is incomplete. The sample yields under 95,000 clones, 80% to 90% seen once. Specimen: peripheral blood, collected on day 0 of AZD1222 vaccination. These receptors were obtained from an adult in good health.

The chain employs TRBV18 and TRBJ2-1, with D maybe TRBD2 (5 bases). V was pared by 2 bases and J by 10 bases, with 9 bases between. This CDR3 has 12 amino acids. CDR1 is KGHSH and CDR2 is LQKENI in the germline V gene. The CDR3, as DNA: TGTGCCAGCTCACCAGGAGGCGGGGAGCAGTTCTTC. The encoded protein is CASSPGGGEQFF. The full variable domain, its missing parts supplied by reference TRBV18 and TRBJ2-1, is NAGVMQNPRHLVRRRGQEARLRCSPMKGHSHVYWYRQLPEEGLKFMVYLQKENIIDESGMPKERFSAEFPKEGPSILRIQQVVRGDSAAYFCASSPGGGEQFFGPGTRLTVL.

This chain connects TRBV4-2 to TRBJ2-1; D is perhaps TRBD1 or TRBD2 (6 bases each). Per germline, CDR1 LGHNA and CDR2 YNFKEQ. V shed 1 base and J shed 4 bases, with 11 bases lying between them. The CDR3 totals 15 residues. CDR3 region: CASSQAGAGYNEQFF. CDR3 nucleotide sequence: TGTGCCAGCAGCCAAGCGGGGGCCGGATACAATGAGCAGTTCTTC.

The chain links TRBV27 to TRBJ2-2; 9 positions match TRBD2. The CDR3 is 20 residues long. Germline-derived CDR1 and CDR2 are MNHEY and SMNVEV (reference sequence). The junction had 17 bases not matched to a gene; V was cut back by 6 bases and J by 0 bases. This chain's CDR3 is CASSARRPSGTVANTGELFF. The CDR3, as DNA: TGTGCCAGCAGCGCCAGAAGGCCTAGCGGGACTGTCGCGAACACCGGGGAGCTGTTTTTT.

The chain combines TRBV7-2 with TRBJ2-7, with D unclear. Trimming pared 6 bases from V and 0 bases from J, leaving 12 bases between. This CDR3 region has 14 residues. Germline lookup yields CDR1 SGHTA and CDR2 FQGNSA. This CDR3 reads CASSFLGSSYEQYF. CDR3 DNA sequence: TGTGCCAGCAGTTTTCTGGGCTCCTCCTACGAGCAGTACTTC.

The gene calls are TRBV7-2 and TRBJ2-1, with 12 bases fitting TRBD2. The CDR3 covers 16 residues. V shed 4 bases, J shed 4 bases, and the junction held 5 bases outside the gene matches. Germline-derived CDR1 and CDR2 are SGHTA and FQGNSA. The CDR3 loop is CASSSTSGRYYNEQFF. The CDR3 DNA follows: TGTGCCAGCAGCTCGACTAGCGGGAGATATTACAATGAGCAGTTCTTC.

The rearrangement uses TRBV14 and TRBJ2-5; D is uncertain. The CDR3 consists of 13 residues. V lost 1 base and J 5 bases, leaving 8 bases between the germline ends. Germline V gene data show CDR1 as SGHDN and CDR2 as FVKESK. This chain's CDR3 is CASSQGFAETQYF. CDR3 bases: TGTGCCAGCAGCCAAGGATTTGCTGAGACCCAGTACTTC.

The chain combines TRBV3-1 (or the pseudogene TRBV3-2) with TRBJ1-4; D may be TRBD1 (6 bases). Per the germline V gene, CDR1 is LGHDT and CDR2 is YNNKEL (reference sequence). V lost 6 bases and J 3 bases, leaving 14 bases between the germline ends. This CDR3 contains 15 residues. The CDR3 here is CASSDGQQANEKLFF. The CDR3 DNA reads as TGTGCCAGCAGTGACGGACAGCAAGCTAATGAAAAACTGTTTTTT.

The chain carries TRBV5-8 and TRBJ1-2; 11 bases fit TRBD1. Germline V gene data show CDR1 as SGHTS and CDR2 as YDEGEE. The J segment lost 4 bases and the V segment lost 5 bases, leaving 7 bases of the junction unmatched. This CDR3 has 15 residues. Here the CDR3 DNA reads TGTGCCAGCAGTCTAGGACAGGGGGCTCCCTATGGCTACACCTTC. Protein: CASSLGQGAPYGYTF. Full variable domain (missing parts from reference TRBV5-8 and TRBJ1-2): EAGVTQSPTHLIKTRGQQATLRCSPISGHTSVYWYQQALGLGLQFLLWYDEGEERNRGNFPPRFSGRQFPNYSSELNVNALELEDSALYLCASSLGQGAPYGYTFGSGTRLTVV.

The chain joins TRBV24-1 to TRBJ2-2; D uncertain. V was clipped by 6 bases and J by 6 bases, with 13 bases between them. Looked up from germline, CDR1 is KGHDR and CDR2 is SFDVKD. The CDR3 contains 14 residues. Written as DNA, the CDR3 is TGTGCCACCAGTCTAAGCTCAGACGCCGGGGAGCTGTTTTTT. Translated, it gives CATSLSSDAGELFF.